Listed below are T cell receptor beta chains from one sample, sequenced in a study of beta chain features in type 1 diabetes. The method was immunoSEQ multiplex PCR; TCRdb's version includes in-frame clones alone and lacks a portion of them. This table has 310,000 or so clones, roughly 8% appearing once. Sequenced: central memory CD4+ T cells from blood. These receptors all stem from a woman aged 18-29 years in good health. CDR3s include the opening cysteine and the closing phenylalanine or tryptophan. Fields, in order: J gene, clone size, CDR3 length, V gene, D gene, CDR3 protein. D genes are given only for firm matches. Where a row states a size, it is once, few, many or the class of an expanded clone; other rows omit it.

j_call: TRBJ2-7
clone_size: many
cdr3_length: 14
v_call: TRBV6-1
d_call: TRBD1
cdr3_aa: CASSAGTGVSEQYF

j_call: TRBJ2-7
clone_size: few
cdr3_length: 12
v_call: TRBV5-4
d_call: NA
cdr3_aa: CASSTRGYEQYF

j_call: TRBJ2-3
clone_size: few
cdr3_length: 13
v_call: TRBV7-9
d_call: NA
cdr3_aa: CASSLAPEDTQYF

j_call: TRBJ2-1
clone_size: many
cdr3_length: 16
v_call: TRBV21-1
d_call: NA
cdr3_aa: CASRGREGPTYNEQFF

j_call: TRBJ2-3
clone_size: few
cdr3_length: 13
v_call: TRBV4-2
d_call: NA
cdr3_aa: CASSQDPTDTQYF

j_call: TRBJ2-1
clone_size: few
cdr3_length: 11
v_call: TRBV20-1
d_call: NA
cdr3_aa: CSLMGFTGQFF

j_call: TRBJ1-3
clone_size: few
cdr3_length: 15
v_call: TRBV6-1
d_call: NA
cdr3_aa: CASTGQHSSGNTIYF

j_call: TRBJ1-2
clone_size: few
cdr3_length: 15
v_call: TRBV10-3
d_call: NA
cdr3_aa: CAISEGAGGSYGYTF

j_call: TRBJ1-5
clone_size: NA
cdr3_length: 13
v_call: TRBV19
d_call: NA
cdr3_aa: CASSIERNQPQHF

j_call: TRBJ1-1
clone_size: few
cdr3_length: 15
v_call: TRBV9
d_call: NA
cdr3_aa: CASSAPSGGYTEAFF

j_call: TRBJ2-4
clone_size: NA
cdr3_length: 16
v_call: TRBV6-6
d_call: TRBD1
cdr3_aa: CASSYSGSGQPNIQYF

j_call: TRBJ1-2
clone_size: NA
cdr3_length: 15
v_call: TRBV19
d_call: TRBD1
cdr3_aa: CATKPGTGDWYGYTF

j_call: TRBJ1-3
clone_size: NA
cdr3_length: 18
v_call: TRBV19
d_call: TRBD1
cdr3_aa: CASSRRPGTESSGNTIYF

j_call: TRBJ1-2
clone_size: NA
cdr3_length: 14
v_call: TRBV4-2
d_call: NA
cdr3_aa: CASSLAGVNYGYTF

j_call: TRBJ1-3
clone_size: many
cdr3_length: 16
v_call: TRBV18
d_call: TRBD1
cdr3_aa: CASSPTTGDSGNTIYF

j_call: TRBJ2-1
clone_size: many
cdr3_length: 14
v_call: TRBV7-2
d_call: NA
cdr3_aa: CASSFGYPYNEQFF

j_call: TRBJ2-5
clone_size: NA
cdr3_length: 14
v_call: TRBV4-2
d_call: TRBD2
cdr3_aa: CASSQAGTSSTQYF

j_call: TRBJ1-1
clone_size: few
cdr3_length: 13
v_call: TRBV10-3
d_call: NA
cdr3_aa: CAISGGTSTEAFF

j_call: TRBJ2-5
clone_size: NA
cdr3_length: 13
v_call: TRBV2
d_call: NA
cdr3_aa: CASSVLGRETQYF

j_call: TRBJ1-1
clone_size: few
cdr3_length: 14
v_call: TRBV9
d_call: NA
cdr3_aa: CASSVVLGVTEAFF

j_call: TRBJ2-7
clone_size: few
cdr3_length: 13
v_call: TRBV11-2
d_call: NA
cdr3_aa: CASSFSLYYEQYF

j_call: TRBJ2-1
clone_size: NA
cdr3_length: 15
v_call: TRBV9
d_call: NA
cdr3_aa: CASSVLSGFKGEQFF

j_call: TRBJ2-7
clone_size: NA
cdr3_length: 15
v_call: TRBV13
d_call: TRBD2
cdr3_aa: CASSFGTSGAYEQYF

j_call: TRBJ2-5
clone_size: few
cdr3_length: 15
v_call: TRBV15
d_call: TRBD1
cdr3_aa: CATSRDLGTGYSQYF

j_call: TRBJ1-1
clone_size: NA
cdr3_length: 13
v_call: TRBV7-6
d_call: NA
cdr3_aa: CASSSQRNTEAFF

j_call: TRBJ2-1
clone_size: NA
cdr3_length: 14
v_call: TRBV11-2
d_call: TRBD1
cdr3_aa: CASNYADRVNEQFF

j_call: TRBJ1-1
clone_size: many
cdr3_length: 14
v_call: TRBV7-9
d_call: NA
cdr3_aa: CASSPLGGNTEAFF

j_call: TRBJ2-1
clone_size: many
cdr3_length: 15
v_call: TRBV11-2
d_call: NA
cdr3_aa: CASSSSRPSYNEQFF

j_call: TRBJ2-6
clone_size: NA
cdr3_length: 19
v_call: TRBV27
d_call: TRBD2
cdr3_aa: CASSFTPGLAVSGANVLTF

j_call: TRBJ1-5
clone_size: few
cdr3_length: 15
v_call: TRBV2
d_call: TRBD1
cdr3_aa: CASTAIQGAGQPQHF

j_call: TRBJ2-5
clone_size: NA
cdr3_length: 16
v_call: TRBV7-3
d_call: TRBD2
cdr3_aa: CASSLLAGAPQETQYF

j_call: TRBJ2-1
clone_size: many
cdr3_length: 15
v_call: TRBV7-2
d_call: TRBD2
cdr3_aa: CASSFRGAGVNEQFF

j_call: TRBJ2-7
clone_size: few
cdr3_length: 14
v_call: TRBV29-1
d_call: NA
cdr3_aa: CSARGRADGDEQYF